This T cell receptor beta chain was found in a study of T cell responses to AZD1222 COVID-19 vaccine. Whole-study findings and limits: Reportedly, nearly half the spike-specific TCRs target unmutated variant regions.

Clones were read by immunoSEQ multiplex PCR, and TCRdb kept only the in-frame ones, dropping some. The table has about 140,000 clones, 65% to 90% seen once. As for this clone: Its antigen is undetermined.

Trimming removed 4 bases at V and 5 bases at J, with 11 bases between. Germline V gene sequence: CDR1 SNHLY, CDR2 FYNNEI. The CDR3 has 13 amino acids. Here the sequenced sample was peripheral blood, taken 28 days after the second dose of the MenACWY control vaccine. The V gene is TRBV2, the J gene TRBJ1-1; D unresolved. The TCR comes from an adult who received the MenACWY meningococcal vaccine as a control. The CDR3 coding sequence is TGTGCCAGCAGTGCCGGACCGGGGACTGAAGCTTTCTTT. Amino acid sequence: CASSAGPGTEAFF.